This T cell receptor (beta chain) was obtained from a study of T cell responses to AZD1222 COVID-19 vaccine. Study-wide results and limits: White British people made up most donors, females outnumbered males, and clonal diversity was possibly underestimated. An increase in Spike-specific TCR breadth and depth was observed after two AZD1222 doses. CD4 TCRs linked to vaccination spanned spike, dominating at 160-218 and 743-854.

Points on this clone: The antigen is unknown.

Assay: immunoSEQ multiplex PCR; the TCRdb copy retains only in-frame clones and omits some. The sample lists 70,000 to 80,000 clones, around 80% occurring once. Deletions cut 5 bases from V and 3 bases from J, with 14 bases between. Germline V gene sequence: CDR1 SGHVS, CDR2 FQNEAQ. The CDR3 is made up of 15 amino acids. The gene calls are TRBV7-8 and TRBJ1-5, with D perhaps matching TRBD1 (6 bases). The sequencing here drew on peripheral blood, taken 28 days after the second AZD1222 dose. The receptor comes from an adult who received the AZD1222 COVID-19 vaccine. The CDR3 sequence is CASSEGEIDNQPQHF. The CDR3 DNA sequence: TGTGCCAGCAGCGAGGGGGAAATTGACAATCAGCCCCAGCATTTT. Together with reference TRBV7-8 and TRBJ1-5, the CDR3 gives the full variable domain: GAGVSQSPRYKVAKRGQDVALRCDPISGHVSLFWYQQALGQGPEFLTYFQNEAQLDKSGLPSDRFFAERPEGSVSTLKIQRTQQEDSAVYLCASSEGEIDNQPQHFGDGTRLSIL.